This T cell receptor (beta chain) was identified in a study of cytomegalovirus exposure and HLA in healthy donors. Study findings and constraints: The study reported that TCR beta sequences accurately predicted HLA-A and HLA-B alleles in most subjects. Donors belonging to an Asian-associated ancestry cluster reportedly showed fewer N-insertions in productive TCRs than the approximately 670-donor mean, according to what a later analysis found.

This clone came up a few times. What it binds is unknown. Use of 60 Vbeta and 13 Jbeta primers characterized the PCR. The assay was immunoSEQ multiplex PCR, and TCRdb's table has in-frame clones only and misses some. The sample has about 150,000 clones, approximately 79% seen once; the top ten hold less than 5%. In germline, CDR1 is ENHRY, CDR2 SYGVKD. V trimming: 3 bases; J trimming: 5 bases; junction bases outside the gene matches: 4. The CDR3 covers 14 residues. The TCR comes from a middle-aged man in good health and CMV-seropositive. Sequencing was carried out using PBMCs. This chain links TRBV10-3 with TRBJ2-4; TRBD2 aligns across 7 bases. The CDR3 here is CAISEAGPENIQYF. CDR3 bases: TGTGCCATCAGTGAAGCGGGACCAGAAAACATTCAGTACTTC.